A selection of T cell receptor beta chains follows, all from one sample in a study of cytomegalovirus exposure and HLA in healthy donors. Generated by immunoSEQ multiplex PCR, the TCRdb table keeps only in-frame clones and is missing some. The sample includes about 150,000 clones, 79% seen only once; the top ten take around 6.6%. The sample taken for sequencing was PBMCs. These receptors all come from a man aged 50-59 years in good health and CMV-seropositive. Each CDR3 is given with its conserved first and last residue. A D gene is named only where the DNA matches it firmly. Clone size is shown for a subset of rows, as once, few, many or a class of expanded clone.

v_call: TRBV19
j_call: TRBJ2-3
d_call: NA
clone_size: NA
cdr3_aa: CASSVDWNTDTQYF
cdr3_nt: TGTGCCAGTAGTGTCGACTGGAACACAGATACGCAGTATTTT

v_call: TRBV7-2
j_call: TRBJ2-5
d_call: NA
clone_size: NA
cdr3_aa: CASSLVGLPSQYF
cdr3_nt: TGTGCCAGCAGCTTAGTGGGACTCCCCTCGCAGTACTTC

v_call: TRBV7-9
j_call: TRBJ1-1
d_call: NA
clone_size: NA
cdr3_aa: CASSVRQIEDTEAFF
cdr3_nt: TGTGCCAGCAGCGTAAGACAGATTGAGGACACTGAAGCTTTCTTT

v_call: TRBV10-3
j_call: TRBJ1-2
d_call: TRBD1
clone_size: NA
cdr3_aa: CATGTEANYGYTF
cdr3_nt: TGTGCCACCGGGACAGAAGCTAACTATGGCTACACCTTC

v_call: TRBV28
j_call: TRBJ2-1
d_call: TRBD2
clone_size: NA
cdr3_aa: CASSARQGLAGSYNEQFF
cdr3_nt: TGTGCCAGCAGTGCCCGACAGGGTCTAGCGGGATCCTACAATGAGCAGTTCTTC

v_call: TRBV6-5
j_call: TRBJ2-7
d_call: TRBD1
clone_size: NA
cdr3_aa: CASRAGTGVSYEQYF
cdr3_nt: TGTGCCAGCAGGGCTGGGACAGGGGTCTCCTACGAGCAGTACTTC

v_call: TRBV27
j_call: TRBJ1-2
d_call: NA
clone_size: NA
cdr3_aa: CASSFSPNYGYTF
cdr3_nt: TGTGCCAGCAGTTTTAGTCCAAACTATGGCTACACCTTC

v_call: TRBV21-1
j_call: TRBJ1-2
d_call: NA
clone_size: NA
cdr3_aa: CASSKMGQGSNYGYTF
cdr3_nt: TGTGCCAGCAGCAAAATGGGACAGGGTTCGAACTATGGCTACACCTTC

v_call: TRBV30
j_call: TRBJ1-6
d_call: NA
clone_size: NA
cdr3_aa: CAWSLQGPNSPLHF
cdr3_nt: TGTGCCTGGAGCTTACAGGGCCCCAATTCACCCCTCCACTTT

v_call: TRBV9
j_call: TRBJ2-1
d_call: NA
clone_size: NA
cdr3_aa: CASSPPPVGVYNEQFF
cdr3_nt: TGTGCCAGCAGCCCACCCCCCGTCGGAGTCTACAATGAGCAGTTCTTC

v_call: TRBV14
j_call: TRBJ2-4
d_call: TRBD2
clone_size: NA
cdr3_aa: CASSRSGRAKNIQYF
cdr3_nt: TGTGCCAGCAGCCGTAGCGGGAGGGCCAAAAACATTCAGTACTTC

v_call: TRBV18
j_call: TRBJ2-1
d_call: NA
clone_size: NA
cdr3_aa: CASSPDYGGNEQFF
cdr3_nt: TGTGCCAGCTCACCGGACTACGGTGGCAATGAGCAGTTCTTC

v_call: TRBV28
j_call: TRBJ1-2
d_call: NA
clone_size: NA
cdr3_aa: CASRLPGNSYGYTF
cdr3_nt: TGTGCCAGCAGACTGCCAGGGAATTCCTATGGCTACACCTTC

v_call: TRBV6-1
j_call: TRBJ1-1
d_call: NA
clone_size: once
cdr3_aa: CASSHRAFTEAFF
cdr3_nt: TGTGCCAGCAGCCACAGGGCTTTCACTGAAGCTTTCTTT

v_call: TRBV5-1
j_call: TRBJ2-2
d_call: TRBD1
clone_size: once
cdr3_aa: CASSLEQGWDTGELFF
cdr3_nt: TGCGCCAGCAGCCTGGAACAGGGGTGGGACACCGGGGAGCTGTTTTTT

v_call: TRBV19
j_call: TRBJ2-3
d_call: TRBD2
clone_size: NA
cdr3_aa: CASSIDGGGTDTQYF
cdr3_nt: TGTGCCAGTAGTATAGATGGGGGGGGCACAGATACGCAGTATTTT